Given below is one T cell receptor (beta chain) in context. Some clones are missing from TCRdb's copy, which holds only in-frame ones; the method was immunoSEQ multiplex PCR. In the table there are some 43,000 clones, around 90% of which are singletons. These data belong to a study of T cell changes during pregnancy in multiple sclerosis. The J segment lost 2 bases and the V segment lost 5 bases, leaving 12 bases of the junction unmatched. The CDR3 contains 19 residues. Germline loops: CDR1 WSHSY, CDR2 SAAADI. Sequences were derived from peripheral blood, sampled in the first trimester of pregnancy. The chain links TRBV10-2 to TRBJ1-4, with 12 positions matching TRBD1. This receptor was identified in a female donor in good health, enrolled as a control in a pregnancy study. The CDR3 sequence: CASSPKGDRGRGTNEKLFF. The CDR3 nucleotides read TGCGCCAGCAGTCCAAAAGGGGACAGGGGGCGGGGGACTAATGAAAAACTGTTTTTT.